This TCR beta chain is from a study of regulatory T cells in long-lasting Graves disease. Germline V gene data show CDR1 as SGDLS and CDR2 as YYNGEE. V shed 4 bases and J shed 7 bases, with 20 bases lying between them. CDR3 size: 15 residues. Note on this clonotype: Its antigen is still unknown. A single base separates this from a much larger clone, so it may be a read error.

Study-wide findings and caveats: Those with persistent Graves' had less TCR diversity than newly diagnosed patients.

Arm-PCR of CDR3 regions with iRepertoire HTBI primers generated TCR beta libraries. One entry per CDR3 protein results from TCRdb running MiXCR on the multiplex PCR reads. Among some 300,000 distinct CDR3 sequences listed, 20% to 25% were seen once. Stated time point: persistent/refractory GD, antithyroid drugs over 5 years with positive TRAb. From RNA extracted from PBMCs, the TCR library was made. This sequence joins TRBV9 and TRBJ2-5, with no clear D. This sample comprised peripheral blood mononuclear cells (PBMCs), obtained when the disease was refractory, from a patient treated with antithyroid drugs. The source is a female donor with Graves disease. For the CDR3, the DNA is TGTGCCAGCAGCTTAGGCGGAGTTACCCCGGTGACCCAGTACTTC. Translated, it gives CASSLGGVTPVTQYF.